Listed here is a single T cell receptor (beta chain). Trimming took off 2 bases at V and 8 bases at J, with 9 bases between the two ends. Germline values: CDR1 MNHNS, CDR2 SASEGT. The CDR3 length is 13 residues. Regarding time point: cycle 4 day 1 (C4D1), after less than seven weeks of nivolumab. Patients all relapsed after autologous stem cell transplantation, and there was variation in brentuximab vedotin exposure. It was by magnetic negative selection that CD4+ T cells were purified from thawed PBMCs. This entry comes from a study of PD-1 blockade in classical Hodgkin lymphoma. Study context: The patients were dosed with nivolumab 3 mg/kg, infused intravenously every 2 weeks.

Sequencing used immunoSEQ multiplex PCR; TCRdb keeps in-frame clones, though not all of them. The repertoire has roughly 15,000 clones, roughly three quarters of them found once; the top ten carry about 1.9%. Specimen: CD4+ T cells from blood, collected before the fourth cycle of nivolumab. The receptor comes from a human donor with classical Hodgkin lymphoma. V and J are TRBV6-1 and TRBJ1-4; D remains unclear. CDR3 sequence: CASSESPSEKLFF. The CDR3 region has the DNA TGTGCCAGCAGTGAAAGTCCCTCAGAAAAACTGTTTTTT.